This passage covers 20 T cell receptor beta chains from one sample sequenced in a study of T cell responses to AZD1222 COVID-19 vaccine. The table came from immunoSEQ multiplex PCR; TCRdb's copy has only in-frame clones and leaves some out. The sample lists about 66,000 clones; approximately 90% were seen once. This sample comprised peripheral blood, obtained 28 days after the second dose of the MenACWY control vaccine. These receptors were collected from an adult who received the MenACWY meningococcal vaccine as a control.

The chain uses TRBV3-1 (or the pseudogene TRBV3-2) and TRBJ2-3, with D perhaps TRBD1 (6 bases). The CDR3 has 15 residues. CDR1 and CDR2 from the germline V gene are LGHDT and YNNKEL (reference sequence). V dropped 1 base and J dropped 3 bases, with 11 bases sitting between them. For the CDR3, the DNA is TGTGCCAGCAGCCAAGGATGGGGGCTGACAGATACGCAGTATTTT. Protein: CASSQGWGLTDTQYF.

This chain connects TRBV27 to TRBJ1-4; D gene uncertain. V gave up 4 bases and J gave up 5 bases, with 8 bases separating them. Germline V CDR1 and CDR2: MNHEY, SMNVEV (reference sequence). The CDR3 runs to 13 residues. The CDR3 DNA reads TGTGCCAGCAGTTACCGATTGAATGAAAAACTGTTTTTT. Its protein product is CASSYRLNEKLFF. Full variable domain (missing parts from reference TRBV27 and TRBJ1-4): EAQVTQNPRYLITVTGKKLTVTCSQNMNHEYMSWYRQDPGLGLRQIYYSMNVEVTDKGDVPEGYKVSRKEKRNFPLILESPSPNQTSLYFCASSYRLNEKLFFGSGTQLSVL.

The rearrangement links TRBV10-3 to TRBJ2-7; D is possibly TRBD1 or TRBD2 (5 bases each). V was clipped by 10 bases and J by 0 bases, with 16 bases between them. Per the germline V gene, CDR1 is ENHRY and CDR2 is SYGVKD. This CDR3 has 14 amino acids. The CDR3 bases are TGTGCCACACGGGACCGCGAGAGCTCCTACGAGCAGTACTTC. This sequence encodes CATRDRESSYEQYF.

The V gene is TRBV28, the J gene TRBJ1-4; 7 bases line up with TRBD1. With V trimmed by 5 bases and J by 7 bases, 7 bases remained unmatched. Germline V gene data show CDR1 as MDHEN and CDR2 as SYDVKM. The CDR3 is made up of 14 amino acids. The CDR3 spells CASSRQGWAEKLFF. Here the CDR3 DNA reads TGTGCCAGCAGTCGACAGGGATGGGCTGAAAAACTGTTTTTT.

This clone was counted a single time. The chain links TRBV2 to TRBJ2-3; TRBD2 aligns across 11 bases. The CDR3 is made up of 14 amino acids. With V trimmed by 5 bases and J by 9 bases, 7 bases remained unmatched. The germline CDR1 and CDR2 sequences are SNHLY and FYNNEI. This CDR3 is CASSPTSGALTQYF. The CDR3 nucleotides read TGTGCCAGCAGTCCGACTAGCGGGGCCTTGACGCAGTATTTT.

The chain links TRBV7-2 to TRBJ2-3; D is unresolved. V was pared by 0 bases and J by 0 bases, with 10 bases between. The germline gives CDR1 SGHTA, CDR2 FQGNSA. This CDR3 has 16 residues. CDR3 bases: TGTGCCAGCAGCTTAGCGCTTTCGGCTAGCACAGATACGCAGTATTTT. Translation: CASSLALSASTDTQYF.

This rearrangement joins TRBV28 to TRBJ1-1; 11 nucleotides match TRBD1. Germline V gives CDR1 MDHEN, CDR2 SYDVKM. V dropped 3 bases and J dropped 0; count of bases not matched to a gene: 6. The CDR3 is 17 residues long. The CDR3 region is CASSFLDRGQVNTEAFF. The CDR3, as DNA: TGTGCCAGCAGTTTCCTGGACAGGGGGCAGGTGAACACTGAAGCTTTCTTT. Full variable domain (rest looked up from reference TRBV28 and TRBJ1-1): DVKVTQSSRYLVKRTGEKVFLECVQDMDHENMFWYRQDPGLGLRLIYFSYDVKMKEKGDIPEGYSVSREKKERFSLILESASTNQTSMYLCASSFLDRGQVNTEAFFGQGTRLTVV.

The CDR3 bases are TGTGCCAGCAGCCCCCCCCGGGTAAAGAACACTGAAGCTTTCTTT. This translates into CASSPPRVKNTEAFF. J is TRBJ1-1 and V is TRBV7-9; D is unresolved. Trimming shortened V by 5 bases and J by 1 base, and 14 bases separated the two germline ends. Germline-derived CDR1 and CDR2 are SEHNR and FQNEAQ (reference sequence). This CDR3 is built from 15 residues.

The CDR3 loop is CSASSGGREQYF. The DNA for the CDR3 is TGCAGTGCTAGTTCCGGAGGGAGGGAGCAGTACTTC. V usage is TRBV20-1 and J usage is TRBJ2-7; the D gene is possibly TRBD2 (6 bases). V was trimmed by 3 bases and J by 7 bases, leaving 13 bases between them. The CDR3 loop spans 12 amino acids. Germline V lookup: CDR1 DFQATT, CDR2 SNEGSKA (reference sequence).

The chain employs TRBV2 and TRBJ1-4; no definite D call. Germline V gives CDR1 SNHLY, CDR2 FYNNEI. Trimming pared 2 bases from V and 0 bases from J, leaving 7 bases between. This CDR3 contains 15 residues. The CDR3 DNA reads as TGTGCCAGCAGTGAACCGGGTGCAACTAATGAAAAACTGTTTTTT. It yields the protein CASSEPGATNEKLFF.

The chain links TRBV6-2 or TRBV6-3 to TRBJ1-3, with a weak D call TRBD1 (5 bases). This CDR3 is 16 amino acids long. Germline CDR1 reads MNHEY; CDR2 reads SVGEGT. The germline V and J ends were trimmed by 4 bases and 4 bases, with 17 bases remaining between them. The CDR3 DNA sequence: TGTGCCAGCAGTTTTTGGGGACCGAACGCAGGAAACACCATATATTTT. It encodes CASSFWGPNAGNTIYF.

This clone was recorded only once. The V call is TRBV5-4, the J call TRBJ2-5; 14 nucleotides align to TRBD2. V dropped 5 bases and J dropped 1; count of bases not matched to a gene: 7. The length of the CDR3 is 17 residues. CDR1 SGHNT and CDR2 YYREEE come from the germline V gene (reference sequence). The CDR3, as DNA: TGTGCCAGCAGTATTGACGGACTAGCGGGGGGCCAAGAGACCCAGTACTTC. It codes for CASSIDGLAGGQETQYF.

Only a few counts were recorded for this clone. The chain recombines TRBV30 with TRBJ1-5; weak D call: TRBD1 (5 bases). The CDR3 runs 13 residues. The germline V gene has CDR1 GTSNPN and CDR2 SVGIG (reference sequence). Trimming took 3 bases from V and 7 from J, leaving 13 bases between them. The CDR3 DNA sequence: TGTGCCTGGAGCGGATGGAGGGGCCAGCCCCAGCATTTT. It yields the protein CAWSGWRGQPQHF.

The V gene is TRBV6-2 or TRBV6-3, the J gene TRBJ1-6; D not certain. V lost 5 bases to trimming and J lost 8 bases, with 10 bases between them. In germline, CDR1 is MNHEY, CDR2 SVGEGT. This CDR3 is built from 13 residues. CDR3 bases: TGTGCCAGCAGTACCCGGATAGATTCACCCCTCCACTTT. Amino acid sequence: CASSTRIDSPLHF.

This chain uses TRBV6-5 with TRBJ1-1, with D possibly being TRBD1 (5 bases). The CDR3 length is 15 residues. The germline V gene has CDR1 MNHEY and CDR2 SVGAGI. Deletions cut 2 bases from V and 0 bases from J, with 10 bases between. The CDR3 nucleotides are TGTGCCAGCAGTTACGGGGCGTGGATGAACACTGAAGCTTTCTTT. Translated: CASSYGAWMNTEAFF.

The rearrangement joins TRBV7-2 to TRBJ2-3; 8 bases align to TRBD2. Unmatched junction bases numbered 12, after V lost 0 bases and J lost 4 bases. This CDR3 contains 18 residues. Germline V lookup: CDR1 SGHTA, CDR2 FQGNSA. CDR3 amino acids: CASSLAGVKGLVADTQYF. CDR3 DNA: TGTGCCAGCAGCTTAGCGGGAGTTAAGGGACTAGTAGCAGATACGCAGTATTTT.

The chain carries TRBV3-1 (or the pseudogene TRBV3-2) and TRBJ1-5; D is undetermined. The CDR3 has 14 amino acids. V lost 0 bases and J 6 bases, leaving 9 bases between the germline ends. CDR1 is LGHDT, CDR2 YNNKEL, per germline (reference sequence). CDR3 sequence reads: CASSQEGLGQPQHF. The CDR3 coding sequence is TGTGCCAGCAGCCAAGAAGGGTTAGGTCAGCCCCAGCATTTT.

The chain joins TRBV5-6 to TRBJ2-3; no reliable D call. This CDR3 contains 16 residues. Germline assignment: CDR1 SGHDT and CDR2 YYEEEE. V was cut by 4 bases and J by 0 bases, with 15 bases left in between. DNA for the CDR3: TGTGCCAGCAGCATCCGCGTCGGAGCTAGCACAGATACGCAGTATTTT. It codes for CASSIRVGASTDTQYF.

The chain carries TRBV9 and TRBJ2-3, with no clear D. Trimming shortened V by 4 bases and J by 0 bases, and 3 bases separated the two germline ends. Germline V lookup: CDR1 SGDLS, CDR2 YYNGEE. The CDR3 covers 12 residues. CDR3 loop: CASSLSTDTQYF. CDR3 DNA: TGTGCCAGCAGCCTTAGCACAGATACGCAGTATTTT.

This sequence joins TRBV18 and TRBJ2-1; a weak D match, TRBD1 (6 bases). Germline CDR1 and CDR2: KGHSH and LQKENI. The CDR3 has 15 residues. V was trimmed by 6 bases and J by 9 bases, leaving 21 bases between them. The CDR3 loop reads CASSPRAQRGSEQFF. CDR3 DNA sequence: TGTGCCAGCTCTCCGAGGGCTCAGAGGGGGAGTGAGCAGTTCTTC.